Following are 8 T cell receptor beta chains from one sample sequenced in a study of CD8 T cells in ankylosing spondylitis (dated by TCRdb to 2016 to 2017). Libraries were constructed by 5' RACE. The sequencer listed for this sample is Illumina HiSeq 2500. TCRdb reprocessing: public reads trimmed at Q25 with fastp, clones called with MiXCR, in-frame beta chains kept. Each entry merges the rows of one CDR3 protein and shows their most common DNA and genes. The sample records some 140,000 distinct CDR3 sequences, around 6.6% of which are singletons. The biggest ten clones account for roughly an eighth of the sample. Sequencing input: blood, either unsorted or a sorted T cell fraction (not recorded which). These receptors were collected from a female donor with ankylosing spondylitis or in good health (not recorded which).

This clonotype has a count of ten or more. The CDR3 sequence is CASRGQGLNTGELFF. DNA of the CDR3: TGTGCCAGCAGAGGACAGGGACTGAACACCGGGGAGCTGTTTTTT. This chain uses TRBV2 with TRBJ2-2, with 8 bases that match TRBD1. This CDR3 is built from 15 residues. V shed 6 bases, J shed 1 base, and the junction held 4 bases outside the gene matches. Germline-derived CDR1 and CDR2 are SNHLY and FYNNEI.

This clonotype was found many times. CDR3 coding DNA: TGTGCCACCAGTGATTCAACTACTCCACTAGCGGGGGGTCCCACAGATACGCAGTATTTT. Its protein product is CATSDSTTPLAGGPTDTQYF. This chain uses TRBV24-1 with TRBJ2-3, with 12 bases lining up with TRBD2. CDR3 length: 20 amino acids. Germline CDR1 KGHDR, CDR2 SFDVKD. The junction had 13 bases not matched to a gene; V was cut back by 2 bases and J by 2 bases.

In its sample, this clonotype was seen a few times. This chain joins TRBV20-1 and TRBJ1-5; unclear D gene. The CDR3 sequence is 16 residues long. V was shortened by 6 bases and J by 3 bases, with 21 bases between the two germline ends. Per germline, CDR1 DFQATT and CDR2 SNEGSKA (reference sequence). CDR3 sequence reads: CSASSSKRFANQPQHF. In nucleotides, the CDR3 is TGCAGTGCCTCATCTAGTAAGCGATTCGCCAATCAGCCCCAGCATTTT.

This clonotype was counted ten times or more. The chain has TRBV27 and TRBJ1-2; tentatively, D is TRBD1 (6 bases). In germline, CDR1 is MNHEY, CDR2 SMNVEV (reference sequence). Deletions cut 0 bases from V and 5 bases from J, with 13 bases between. This CDR3 has 15 amino acids. CDR3 in amino acids: CASSLSLQGSYGYTF. CDR3 in DNA: TGTGCCAGCAGTTTATCGCTACAGGGATCGTATGGCTACACCTTC.

This clonotype was recorded at least ten times. The chain links TRBV19 to TRBJ2-3; D is ambiguous. The CDR3 length is 11 residues. Looked up from germline, CDR1 is LNHDA and CDR2 is SQIVND (reference sequence). Trimming shortened V by 6 bases and J by 2 bases, and 3 bases separated the two germline ends. CDR3 residues: CASSHTDTQYF. In DNA form, the CDR3 reads TGTGCCAGTAGCCACACAGATACGCAGTATTTT.

In its sample, this clonotype was seen many times. V usage is TRBV12-3 or TRBV12-4 and J usage is TRBJ1-6; perhaps TRBD1 as D (6 bases). CDR3 size: 13 residues. Trimming pared 3 bases from V and 11 bases from J, leaving 11 bases between. The chain's CDR3 is CASSFEGEPPLHF. The DNA for the CDR3 is TGTGCCAGCAGTTTTGAGGGGGAGCCACCCCTCCACTTT.

This clonotype was seen repeatedly, ten times or more. V and J are TRBV20-1 and TRBJ2-4; weak D call: TRBD1 (6 bases). V dropped 6 bases and J dropped 0 bases, with 9 bases sitting between them. The CDR3 sequence is 13 residues long. Germline-derived CDR1 and CDR2 are DFQATT and SNEGSKA (reference sequence). This CDR3 is CSAGTIAKNIQYF. The CDR3 DNA reads as TGCAGTGCCGGGACAATAGCCAAAAACATTCAGTACTTC.

This clonotype was seen repeatedly, ten times or more. The genes are TRBV5-6 and TRBJ2-7, with a tentative D call TRBD1 (6 bases). Germline V gene sequence: CDR1 SGHDT, CDR2 YYEEEE. The CDR3 has 14 residues. The V end was cut by 5 bases, the J end by 0 bases, with 12 bases between. This CDR3 reads CASSLTGSSYEQYF. CDR3 nucleotide sequence: TGTGCCAGCAGTCTTACAGGGAGCTCCTACGAGCAGTACTTC.